Listed below are T cell receptor beta chains from one sample, sequenced in a study of graft-versus-host responses after intestinal transplantation. These receptors have no identified antigens. Sequencing was performed with immunoSEQ multiplex PCR; in TCRdb, only in-frame clones are kept and a portion is missing. The table lists around 100,000 clones, more than 80% of them singletons. Material: unstimulated CD4+ T cells sorted from spleen or lymph node cells, obtained before transplant. These receptors all come from a human donor who was the organ donor for an intestinal transplant. Each CDR3 is given without its conserved first and last residue. The order of the fields is J gene, clone size, V gene, CDR3 protein. Only part of the rows carry a size: once, few, many, or a class if the clone is expanded.

J: TRBJ1-6; size: once; V: TRBV10-3; CDR3: AISVGQGNSPLH
J: TRBJ1-4; size: -; V: TRBV4-2; CDR3: ASSQDRQGNEKLF
J: TRBJ2-3; size: -; V: TRBV25-1; CDR3: ASRGDLATDTQY
J: TRBJ1-2; size: -; V: TRBV19; CDR3: ASSLQGIGYT
J: TRBJ2-3; size: -; V: TRBV7-2; CDR3: ASSLRLAGEISTDTQY
J: TRBJ1-3; size: -; V: TRBV10-3; CDR3: AIREQAGGNTIY
J: TRBJ1-1; size: -; V: TRBV5-4; CDR3: ASSLRSDRGRGAF
J: TRBJ2-3; size: -; V: TRBV5-6; CDR3: ASSFGQITDTQY
J: TRBJ2-2; size: -; V: TRBV25-1; CDR3: ASSESGELF
J: TRBJ2-5; size: -; V: TRBV5-1; CDR3: ASSLQSGEETQY
J: TRBJ2-1; size: -; V: TRBV19; CDR3: ASSFLRVDEQF
J: TRBJ2-1; size: -; V: TRBV28; CDR3: ASTSWGRDEQF
J: TRBJ1-4; size: -; V: TRBV9; CDR3: ASSVGVGEKLF
J: TRBJ2-3; size: -; V: TRBV4-3; CDR3: ASSEGQGARTDTQY
J: TRBJ1-5; size: -; V: TRBV19; CDR3: ASSIVRQGGNQPQH
J: TRBJ1-2; size: -; V: TRBV10-3; CDR3: AISEGQGRGYT